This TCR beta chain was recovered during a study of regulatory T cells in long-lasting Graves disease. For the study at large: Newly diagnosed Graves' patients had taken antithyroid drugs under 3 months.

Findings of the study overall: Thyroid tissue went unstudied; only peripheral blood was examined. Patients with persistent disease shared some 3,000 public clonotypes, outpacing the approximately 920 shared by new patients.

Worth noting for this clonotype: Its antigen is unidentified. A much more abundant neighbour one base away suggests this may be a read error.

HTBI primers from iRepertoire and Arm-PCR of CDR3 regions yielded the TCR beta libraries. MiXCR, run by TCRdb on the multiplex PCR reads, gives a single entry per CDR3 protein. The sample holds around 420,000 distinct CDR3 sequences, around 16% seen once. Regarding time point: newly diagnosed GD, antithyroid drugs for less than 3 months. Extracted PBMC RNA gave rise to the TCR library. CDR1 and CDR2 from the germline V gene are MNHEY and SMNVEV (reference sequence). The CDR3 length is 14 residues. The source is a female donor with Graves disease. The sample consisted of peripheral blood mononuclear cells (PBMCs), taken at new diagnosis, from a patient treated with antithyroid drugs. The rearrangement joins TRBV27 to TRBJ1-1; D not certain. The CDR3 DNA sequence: TGTGCCAGCAACCCTCTGCGGTCGAACACTGAAGCTCTCTTT. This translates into CASNPLRSNTEALF.